This TCR beta chain was retrieved from a study of T-cell memory formation after mild COVID-19. Study-wide background: Clusters of TCRs were largely donor specific. Study-wide findings and caveats: For second-wave clones that peaked at day 37, SARS-CoV-2 specificity went unverified. Clones that shrank (day 15 to 85) were balanced CD4/CD8, whereas later expanders leaned CD4+. The study detected some responding clones in pre-infection memory, suggesting cross-reactive memory joined.

Of note for this clonotype: Antigen: not known.

V shed 2 bases and J shed 2 bases, with 12 bases lying between them. Germline loops: CDR1 GTSNPN, CDR2 SVGIG (reference sequence). The CDR3 extends over 14 amino acids. Each CDR3 protein is one row after TCRdb ran MiXCR on the 5' RACE reads. The profile shows under 40,000 distinct CDR3 sequences, approximately 7.7% of them singletons. The source material was PBMCs or a T cell subset sorted from them (not recorded which). This chain connects TRBV30 to TRBJ1-2; no definite D call. This receptor was taken from a man younger than 35 who had mild COVID-19 (a few samples of this study predate the infection). Cell type and time point are not known. The CDR3 reads CAWSRGLNNYGYTF. The CDR3 coding sequence is TGTGCCTGGAGTCGCGGACTTAACAACTATGGCTACACCTTC.